Below, 19 T cell receptor beta chains from the same sample are listed, as sequenced in a study of Ad26.COV2.S vaccination and SARS-CoV-2 variants. Data came from immunoSEQ multiplex PCR; TCRdb stores just in-frame clones and leaves some out. This sample has hundreds of thousands of clones, with around 92% found just once. This sample's treatment: roughly 18 received Ad26.COV2.S at low or high dose, single or two shots; about 5 received placebo; per-sample allocation not given. Vaccine and placebo recipients were sampled on day 63 after the first injection. The input for sequencing was peripheral blood, taken in a trial of Ad26.COV2.S vaccine versus placebo. The receptors originated from a person between 18 and 65 years old who received the Ad26.COV2.S COVID-19 vaccine or a placebo.

The chain links TRBV5-5 to TRBJ2-3; TRBD1 is a possible D gene (6 bases). Per the germline V gene, CDR1 is SGHKS and CDR2 is YYEKEE (reference sequence). Trimming removed 4 bases at V and 2 bases at J, with 11 bases between. This CDR3 comprises 14 residues. The CDR3 DNA sequence: TGTGCCAGCAGCGGGGGACACCTCACAGATACGCAGTATTTT. Its translation is CASSGGHLTDTQYF. The whole variable domain, remainder taken from reference TRBV5-5 and TRBJ2-3, is DAGVTQSPTHLIKTRGQQVTLRCSPISGHKSVSWYQQVLGQGPQFIFQYYEKEERGRGNFPDRFSARQFPNYSSELNVNALLLGDSALYLCASSGGHLTDTQYFGPGTRLTVL.

This clone showed up just once. This chain joins TRBV4-2 and TRBJ2-7; D ambiguous. The CDR3 has 13 residues. Deletions cut 0 bases from V and 5 bases from J, with 8 bases between. Germline CDR1 is LGHNA and CDR2 is YNFKEQ. The CDR3: CASSQDPRNEQYF. In DNA form, the CDR3 reads TGTGCCAGCAGCCAAGATCCCAGAAACGAGCAGTACTTC.

Worth noting for this clone: Additional DNA sequences in this sample encode the identical CDR3. The chain is built from TRBV5-1 and TRBJ1-1; D is unclear. In germline, CDR1 is SGHRS, CDR2 YFSETQ. The CDR3 sequence is 14 residues long. Trimming took off 4 bases at V and 0 bases at J, with 10 bases between the two ends. Here the CDR3 reads CASSLQNMNTEAFF. The DNA for the CDR3 is TGCGCCAGCAGCCTACAGAACATGAACACTGAAGCTTTCTTT.

The rearrangement uses TRBV20-1 and TRBJ1-1; D remains unclear. CDR1 and CDR2 from the germline V gene are DFQATT and SNEGSKA (reference sequence). Trimming took off 3 bases at V and 6 bases at J, with 5 bases between the two ends. CDR3 length: 10 residues. This CDR3 reads CSARLAEAFF. CDR3 nucleotide sequence: TGCAGTGCTAGGTTGGCTGAAGCTTTCTTT.

The gene calls are TRBV5-4 and TRBJ2-6; D is unresolved. Trimming shortened V by 0 bases and J by 2 bases, and 6 bases separated the two germline ends. This CDR3 spans 15 amino acids. From germline, CDR1 is SGHNT and CDR2 YYREEE (reference sequence). The CDR3 sequence: CASSLVATGANVLTF. The CDR3 DNA is TGTGCCAGCAGCTTGGTGGCGACTGGGGCCAACGTCCTGACTTTC.

V and J are TRBV7-9 and TRBJ2-4, with TRBD2 matching 12 bases. V trimming: 0 bases; J trimming: 5 bases; junction bases outside the gene matches: 5. CDR1 is SEHNR and CDR2 is FQNEAQ in the germline V gene (reference sequence). CDR3 length equals 17 residues. DNA of the CDR3: TGTGCCAGCAGCTTAGCCCCTAGCGGGGGGGTAGAAAACATTCAGTACTTC. This encodes CASSLAPSGGVENIQYF.

The chain links TRBV18 to TRBJ1-1; 9 positions match TRBD1. The CDR3 sequence is 13 residues long. The germline V gene encodes CDR1 KGHSH and CDR2 LQKENI. Losses at the gene ends were 3 bases for V and 6 bases for J; bases not matched to a gene: 2. This chain's CDR3 is CASSPRDRAEAFF. CDR3 bases: TGTGCCAGCTCACCCCGGGACAGGGCTGAAGCTTTCTTT.

The chain has TRBV30 and TRBJ2-3; D assignment may be TRBD1 or TRBD2 (6 bases each). The CDR3 runs to 12 residues. Germline values: CDR1 GTSNPN, CDR2 SVGIG (reference sequence). The CDR3 DNA reads TGTGCGAGGGGGGCAGGGACAGATACGCAGTATTTT. Translation: CARGAGTDTQYF.

The chain is built from TRBV30 and TRBJ2-7; D gene ambiguous. CDR3 length: 13 amino acids. CDR1 and CDR2 (germline): GTSNPN, SVGIG (reference sequence). Trimming stripped 7 bases from V and 2 bases from J, with 15 bases between. CDR3 in DNA: TGTGCCTTAACCCCCCACAGCACCTACGAGCAGTACTTC. Translation: CALTPHSTYEQYF.

Comment on this clone: A junction end diverges from the germline sequence, so it may reflect a read error. The J gene is TRBJ2-7, the V gene TRBV4-1; D is perhaps TRBD1 (6 bases). The germline gives CDR1 MGHRA, CDR2 YSYEKL. This CDR3 has 11 residues. As DNA, the CDR3 is TGCGCCAGCAGCCCTAAACAGGGTACGCCTTTC. It encodes CASSPKQGTPF.

This chain uses TRBV5-6 with TRBJ1-5; no firm D call. Germline V gene data show CDR1 as SGHDT and CDR2 as YYEEEE. The V end was cut by 2 bases, the J end by 3 bases, with 9 bases between. The CDR3 extends over 14 amino acids. CDR3 bases: TGTGCCAGCAGCTTAGGGCGGAACAATCAGCCCCAGCATTTT. It translates to CASSLGRNNQPQHF.

The genes are TRBV15 and TRBJ2-2, with D possibly TRBD1 on 6 matching bases. Germline CDR1 and CDR2: LNHNV and YYDKDF (reference sequence). The V gene lost 1 base and the J gene lost 1 base, with 10 bases spanning the gap. The CDR3 has 16 residues. The CDR3 region is CATSRVGDKNTGELFF. CDR3 bases: TGTGCCACCAGCAGAGTGGGGGACAAGAACACCGGGGAGCTGTTTTTT.

Comment on this clone: A junction boundary mismatches the germline segment, possibly from a read error. The V call is TRBV10-3, the J call TRBJ1-4; D unclear. CDR1 is ENHRY and CDR2 is SYGVKD in the germline V gene. The CDR3 has 15 residues. The CDR3 bases are TGTGCCATCAGTGAGTCGGGCAGCCCAAATGGAAAACTGTTTTTT. The encoded protein is CAISESGSPNGKLFF.

The chain links TRBV9 to TRBJ2-1, with 12 nucleotides matching TRBD2. The CDR3 covers 17 residues. V was clipped by 3 bases and J by 3 bases; unmatched bases: 7. CDR1 and CDR2 from the germline V gene are SGDLS and YYNGEE. CDR3 region: CASSAPSGGAIYNEQFF. The CDR3 DNA reads TGTGCCAGCAGCGCCCCTAGCGGGGGGGCGATCTACAATGAGCAGTTCTTC. Full variable domain (remainder filled in from reference TRBV9 and TRBJ2-1): DSGVTQTPKHLITATGQRVTLRCSPRSGDLSVYWYQQSLDQGLQFLIQYYNGEERAKGNILERFSAQQFPDLHSELNLSSLELGDSALYFCASSAPSGGAIYNEQFFGPGTRLTVL.

This clone showed up many times. The chain joins TRBV27 to TRBJ2-7, with D uncertain. The CDR3 loop spans 13 amino acids. The germline CDR1 and CDR2 sequences are MNHEY and SMNVEV (reference sequence). Trimming stripped 6 bases from V and 3 bases from J, with 12 bases between. Here the CDR3 reads CASSPQVNYEQYF. The CDR3 bases are TGTGCCAGCAGCCCGCAGGTGAACTACGAGCAGTACTTC.

This chain uses TRBV7-9 with TRBJ1-1; 7 bases are shared with TRBD1. Germline V gives CDR1 SEHNR, CDR2 FQNEAQ (reference sequence). The V segment lost 5 bases and the J segment 1 base; nucleotides outside the gene matches: 4. This CDR3 is built from 14 residues. The CDR3 loop reads CASSLTGRNTEAFF. The CDR3 DNA sequence: TGTGCCAGCAGCCTGACAGGGAGGAACACTGAAGCTTTCTTT.

The chain recombines TRBV18 with TRBJ1-5; perhaps TRBD1 as D (6 bases). V gave up 2 bases and J gave up 6 bases, with 14 bases separating them. The germline gives CDR1 KGHSH, CDR2 LQKENI. The CDR3 is 15 residues long. The CDR3 here is CASSPEQGPIQPQHF. CDR3 nucleotides: TGTGCCAGCTCACCAGAGCAGGGGCCAATTCAGCCCCAGCATTTT.

The CDR3 spells CASSQFPGQADGYTF. The CDR3 DNA is TGCGCCAGCAGCCAATTTCCGGGACAGGCAGATGGCTACACCTTC. V is TRBV4-3 and J is TRBJ1-2, with 8 nucleotides matching TRBD1. The CDR3 runs to 15 residues. V shed 2 bases and J 6 bases; nucleotides not matched to a gene: 8. Germline values: CDR1 LGHNA, CDR2 YSLEER.

The gene calls are TRBV19 and TRBJ2-7; D is undetermined. In germline, CDR1 is LNHDA, CDR2 SQIVND (reference sequence). The V end was cut by 3 bases, the J end by 3 bases, with 9 bases between. The CDR3 loop spans 13 amino acids. The CDR3 DNA sequence: TGTGCCAGTAGTATCGAGGCAGGCTACGAGCAGTACTTC. This translates into CASSIEAGYEQYF.